The text below deals with one T cell receptor (beta chain). Trimming pared 4 bases from V and 5 bases from J, leaving 15 bases between. The CDR3 covers 14 residues. The germline V gene encodes CDR1 SGHRS and CDR2 YFSETQ. The sample originates from a study of memory CD4+ T cells and cytomegalovirus serostatus. The sort gate was single viable CD3+CD4+CD8-CD45RO+ cells for memory CD4+ T cells. Only in-frame clones appear in the TCRdb table, and some are missing; sequencing was by immunoSEQ multiplex PCR. Of 56,000 or so clones in the sample, around 76% were seen once. Sample: memory CD4+ T cells from blood. This rearrangement joins TRBV5-1 to TRBJ2-5; D not resolved. The sequence was obtained from an adult in good health and CMV-seronegative. The CDR3 spells CASSPHVGRETQYF. The CDR3 DNA sequence: TGCGCCAGCAGCCCCCACGTGGGTAGGGAGACCCAGTACTTC.